This T cell receptor beta chain was observed in a study of neurological immune-mediated disorders. Each TCR transcript was tagged with a 10-nucleotide random UMI during 5'RACE. TCRdb re-derived calls from the 5' RACE reads in MiXCR, one entry per CDR3 protein. Here the sample spans some 37,000 distinct CDR3 sequences, 13% to 15% being singletons. With 1 base clipped from V and 10 bases from J, the junction kept 10 bases outside the gene matches. The CDR3 has 17 amino acids. Germline values: CDR1 SGHAT, CDR2 FQNNGV. Study-wide points: The study found the most TCR clonal expansion in HTLV-1-associated myelopathy and the least in multiple sclerosis, below healthy controls.

In regard to this clonotype: Its cognate antigen is unknown.

The specimen was PBMCs. This chain uses TRBV11-2 with TRBJ2-1; 13 bases fit TRBD2. This receptor was obtained from a woman in her fifties or sixties with HTLV-1-associated myelopathy (HAM/TSP). CDR3: CASSLVPTSGGAQEQFF. In DNA form, the CDR3 reads TGTGCCAGCAGCTTAGTCCCCACTAGCGGGGGGGCCCAAGAGCAGTTCTTC.